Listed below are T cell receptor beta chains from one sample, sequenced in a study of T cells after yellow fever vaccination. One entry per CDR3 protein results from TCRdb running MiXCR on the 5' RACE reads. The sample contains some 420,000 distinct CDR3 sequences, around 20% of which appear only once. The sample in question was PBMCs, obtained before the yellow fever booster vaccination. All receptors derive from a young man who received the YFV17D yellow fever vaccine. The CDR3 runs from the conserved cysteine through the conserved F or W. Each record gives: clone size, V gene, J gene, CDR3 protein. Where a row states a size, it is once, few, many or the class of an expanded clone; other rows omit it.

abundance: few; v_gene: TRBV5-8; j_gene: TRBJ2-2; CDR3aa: CASRRRGGSNTGELFF
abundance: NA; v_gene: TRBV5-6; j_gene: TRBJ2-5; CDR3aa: CASSLLGVEETQYF
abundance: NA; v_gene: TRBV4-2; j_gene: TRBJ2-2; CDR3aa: CASSREVGDGELFF
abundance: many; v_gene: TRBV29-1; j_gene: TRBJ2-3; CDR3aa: CSATTGVSTDTQYF
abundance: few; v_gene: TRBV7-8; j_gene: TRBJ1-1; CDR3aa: CASSLAGWDEAFF
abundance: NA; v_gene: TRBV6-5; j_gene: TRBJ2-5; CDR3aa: CASTSAGAETQYF
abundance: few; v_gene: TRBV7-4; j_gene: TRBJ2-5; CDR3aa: CASNRRGPPETQYF
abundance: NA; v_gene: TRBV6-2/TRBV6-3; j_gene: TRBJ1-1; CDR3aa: CASSYSEGGTEAFF
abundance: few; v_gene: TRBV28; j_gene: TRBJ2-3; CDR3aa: CASRRGLAGEDTQYF
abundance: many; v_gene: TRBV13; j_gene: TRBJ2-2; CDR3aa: CASSLGRGTGELFF
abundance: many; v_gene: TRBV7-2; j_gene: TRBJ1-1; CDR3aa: CASSLGQGYTEAFF
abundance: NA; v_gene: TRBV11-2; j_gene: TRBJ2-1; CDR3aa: CASSLGSGARSEQFF
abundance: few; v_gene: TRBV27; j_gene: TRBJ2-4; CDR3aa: CASSRDSATQNIQYF
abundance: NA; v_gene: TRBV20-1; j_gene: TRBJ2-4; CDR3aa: CSARPGGNIQYF
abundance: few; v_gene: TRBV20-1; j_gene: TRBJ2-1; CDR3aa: CSALTGLSLNEQFF
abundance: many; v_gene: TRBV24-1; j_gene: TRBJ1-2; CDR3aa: CATSVLGYGYTF
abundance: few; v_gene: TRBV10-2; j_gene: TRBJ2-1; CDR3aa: CASSPLRRDEQFF
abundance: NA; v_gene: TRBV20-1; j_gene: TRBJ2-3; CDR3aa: CSARVRTGTDTQYF
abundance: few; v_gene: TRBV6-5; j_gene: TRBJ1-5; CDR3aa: CASSYRGLNQPQHF
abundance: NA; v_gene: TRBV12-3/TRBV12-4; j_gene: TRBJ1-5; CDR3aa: CASSPGADNQPQHF
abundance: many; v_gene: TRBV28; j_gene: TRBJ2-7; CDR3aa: CASSSPGQGGSGEYF
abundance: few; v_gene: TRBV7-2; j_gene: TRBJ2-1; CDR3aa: CASGEGLAGGNEQFF
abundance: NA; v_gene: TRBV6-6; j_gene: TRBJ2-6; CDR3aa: CASSSHISGANVLTF
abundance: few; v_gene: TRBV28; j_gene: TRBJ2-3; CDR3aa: CASHGLDTQYF
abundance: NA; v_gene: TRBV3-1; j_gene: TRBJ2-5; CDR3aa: CASSQDHAGPIETQYF
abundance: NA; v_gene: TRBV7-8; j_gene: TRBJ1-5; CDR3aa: CASSYHKGEQNQPQHF
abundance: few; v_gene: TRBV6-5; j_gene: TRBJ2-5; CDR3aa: CASSYSGGLGPETQYF
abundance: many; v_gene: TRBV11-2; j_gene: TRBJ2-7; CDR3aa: CASSLVRGSYEQYF
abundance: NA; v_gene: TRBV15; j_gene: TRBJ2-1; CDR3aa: CATSRDAGDQFF
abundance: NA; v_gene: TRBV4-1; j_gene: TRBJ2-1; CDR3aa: CASSQVSSGGAKEQFF
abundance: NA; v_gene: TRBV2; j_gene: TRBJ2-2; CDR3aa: CASGGQSTGELFF
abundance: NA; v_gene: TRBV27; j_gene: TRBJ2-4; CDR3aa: CASSTDGLAGYKNIQYF
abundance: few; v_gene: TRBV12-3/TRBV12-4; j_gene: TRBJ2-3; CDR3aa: CASTLWGVGTDTQYF
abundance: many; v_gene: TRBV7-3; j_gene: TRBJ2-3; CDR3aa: CASSFGLATDTQYF
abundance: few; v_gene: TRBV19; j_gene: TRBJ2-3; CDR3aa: CASSIRGEEDTQYF
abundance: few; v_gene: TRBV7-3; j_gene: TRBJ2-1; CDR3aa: CASSLDRDDDEQFF
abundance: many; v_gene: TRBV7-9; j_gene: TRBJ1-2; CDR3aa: CASLGRDAGTANYGYTF
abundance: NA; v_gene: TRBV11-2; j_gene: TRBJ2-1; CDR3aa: CASSLGGLAGLDEQFF
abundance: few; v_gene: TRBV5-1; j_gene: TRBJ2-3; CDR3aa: CASKERGGTDTQYF
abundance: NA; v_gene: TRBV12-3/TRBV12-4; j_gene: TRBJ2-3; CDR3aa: CASRSGRAEDTQYF
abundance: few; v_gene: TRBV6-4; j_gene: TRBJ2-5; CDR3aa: CASSDRRGNRGTETQYF
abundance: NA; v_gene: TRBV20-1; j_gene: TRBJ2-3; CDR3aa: CSARDVDKGVSDTQYF